Following are 24 T cell receptor beta chains from one sample sequenced in a study of cytomegalovirus exposure and HLA in healthy donors. Clones were read by immunoSEQ multiplex PCR, and TCRdb kept only the in-frame ones, dropping some. The sample consists of 50,000 to 70,000 clones, 85% to 95% of them appearing once. Sequencing was performed on PBMCs. Receptor source: a woman aged 18-35 years in good health and CMV-seropositive.

CDR3 nucleotide sequence: TGCGCCAGCAGCCCCCAAGGACTAGAAAGCTCGCAGTTCTTC. Protein: CASSPQGLESSQFF. The chain is built from TRBV4-1 and TRBJ2-1; 7 bases are shared with TRBD2. Germline CDR1 and CDR2: MGHRA and YSYEKL. V lost 4 bases to trimming and J lost 12 bases; unmatched junction nucleotides: 12. This CDR3 contains 14 residues.

The chain's CDR3 is CASKDRAFENTEAFF. CDR3 DNA sequence: TGTGCCAGCAAGGACAGGGCATTCGAGAACACTGAAGCTTTCTTT. The chain recombines TRBV6-5 with TRBJ1-1; 8 bases match TRBD1. CDR1 and CDR2 from the germline V gene are MNHEY and SVGAGI. J lost 1 base, V lost 7 bases, and 8 bases had no gene match. This CDR3 spans 15 amino acids.

CDR3 DNA sequence: TGCGCCAGCAGGCCAACAGGGGGTGAAGAAGACACTGAAGCTTTCTTT. Its protein product is CASRPTGGEEDTEAFF. The gene calls are TRBV5-1 and TRBJ1-1, with 8 bases matching TRBD1. V trimming: 5 bases; J trimming: 3 bases; junction bases outside the gene matches: 12. Germline-derived CDR1 and CDR2 are SGHRS and YFSETQ. The CDR3 extends over 16 amino acids. Full variable domain (outside the CDR3, taken from reference TRBV5-1 and TRBJ1-1): KAGVTQTPRYLIKTRGQQVTLSCSPISGHRSVSWYQQTPGQGLQFLFEYFSETQRNKGNFPGRFSGRQFSNSRSEMNVSTLELGDSALYLCASRPTGGEEDTEAFFGQGTRLTVV.

This chain uses TRBV10-3 with TRBJ2-7, with 9 bases matching TRBD2. The CDR3 has 17 residues. Germline assignment: CDR1 ENHRY and CDR2 SYGVKD. V was pared by 2 bases and J by 0 bases, with 8 bases of the junction left unmatched. CDR3 sequence: CAISERVSGGTSYEQYF. The CDR3 DNA reads as TGTGCCATCAGTGAGAGGGTCAGCGGGGGGACCTCCTACGAGCAGTACTTC.

The chain joins TRBV5-6 to TRBJ2-1; D unresolved. In germline, CDR1 is SGHDT, CDR2 YYEEEE. Trimming stripped 4 bases from V and 9 bases from J, with 14 bases between. The length of the CDR3 is 13 residues. CDR3 DNA sequence: TGTGCCAGCAGCGTCTCTGGCAGGATTGAGCAGTTCTTC. Amino acids: CASSVSGRIEQFF. The variable domain in full, with the rest retrieved from reference TRBV5-6 and TRBJ2-1, is DAGVTQSPTHLIKTRGQQVTLRCSPKSGHDTVSWYQQALGQGPQFIFQYYEEEERQRGNFPDRFSGHQFPNYSSELNVNALLLGDSALYLCASSVSGRIEQFFGPGTRLTVL.

This chain joins TRBV7-8 and TRBJ2-2, with TRBD2 as a possible D gene (6 bases). The CDR3 totals 15 residues. V was trimmed by 6 bases and J by 1 base, leaving 12 bases between them. Germline V CDR1 and CDR2: SGHVS, FQNEAQ. CDR3 sequence reads: CASRSGTLNTGELFF. The CDR3 DNA reads TGTGCCAGCAGATCAGGGACTTTGAACACCGGGGAGCTGTTTTTT.

The V gene is TRBV7-6, the J gene TRBJ2-2; TRBD2 is a possible D gene (6 bases). Per the germline V gene, CDR1 is SGHVS and CDR2 is FNYEAQ. V was trimmed by 4 bases and J by 1 base, leaving 16 bases between them. There are 17 residues in the CDR3. The CDR3 region is CASSSRVWRENTGELFF. Here the CDR3 DNA reads TGTGCCAGCAGCTCGAGGGTTTGGCGGGAGAACACCGGGGAGCTGTTTTTT.

The CDR3: CASSSRLAGGETQYF. The CDR3 bases are TGTGCCAGCAGCTCCCGACTAGCGGGGGGGGAGACCCAGTACTTC. V and J are TRBV13 and TRBJ2-5; TRBD2 aligns across 14 bases. Per the germline V gene, CDR1 is PRHDT and CDR2 is FYEKMQ (reference sequence). The CDR3 loop spans 15 amino acids. V lost 4 bases, J lost 5 bases, and 3 bases stayed unmatched.

This rearrangement joins TRBV9 to TRBJ2-5; 7 nucleotides agree with TRBD2. Germline CDR1 and CDR2: SGDLS and YYNGEE. The V gene end was trimmed by 4 bases and the J gene end by 1 base; junction bases not matched to a gene: 7. The CDR3 contains 15 residues. CDR3 sequence reads: CASSTRDYRQETQYF. DNA for the CDR3: TGTGCCAGCAGCACCCGGGACTACCGCCAAGAGACCCAGTACTTC.

The V gene is TRBV28, the J gene TRBJ1-2, with 9 bases that match TRBD1. Per the germline V gene, CDR1 is MDHEN and CDR2 is SYDVKM. The CDR3 runs to 16 residues. The V and J ends lost 6 bases and 4 bases, in that order; junction bases with no gene match: 12. CDR3 in DNA: TGTGCCAGCAGCTATCCACAGGGGGCGCTTTTCTATGGCTACACCTTC. Translating gives CASSYPQGALFYGYTF.

The V call is TRBV28, the J call TRBJ2-7, with 14 bases aligning to TRBD2. Germline V gene sequence: CDR1 MDHEN, CDR2 SYDVKM. J was trimmed by 2 bases and V by 4 bases; bases with no gene match: 1. There are 15 residues in the CDR3. The CDR3 DNA reads as TGTGCCAGCAGTTCGACTAGCGGGGGGGCCTACGAGCAGTACTTC. This encodes CASSSTSGGAYEQYF.

This chain connects TRBV4-2 to TRBJ2-1; 12 bases align to TRBD2. Germline V gene lookup returns CDR1 LGHNA and CDR2 YNFKEQ. CDR3 size: 14 residues. Trimming removed 6 bases from V and 7 bases from J; junction bases left unmatched: 4. CDR3 protein: CASSPSGRGNEQFF. CDR3 sequence (DNA): TGTGCCAGCAGTCCTAGCGGGAGGGGGAATGAGCAGTTCTTC.

This clone was seen once. The genes are TRBV28 and TRBJ1-4; the D is unclear. Germline CDR1 is MDHEN and CDR2 is SYDVKM. The CDR3 is made up of 15 amino acids. V shed 6 bases and J shed 4 bases, with 15 bases lying between them. CDR3 nucleotides: TGTGCCAGCAGCTACTCTGGTGTTGGTAATGAAAAACTGTTTTTT. Its translation is CASSYSGVGNEKLFF.

The CDR3 protein is CASSPRSSSGTRTYNEQFF. In DNA, the CDR3 is TGTGCCAGCTCACCACGATCTTCTTCCGGGACTAGGACCTACAATGAGCAGTTCTTC. The chain joins TRBV18 to TRBJ2-1; 8 nucleotides align to TRBD2. The CDR3 is 19 amino acids. The germline CDR1 and CDR2 sequences are KGHSH and LQKENI. Trimming took 1 base from V and 2 from J; bases not matched to a gene: 13.

The genes are TRBV6-5 and TRBJ1-5; 7 bases line up with TRBD1. Per germline, CDR1 MNHEY and CDR2 SVGAGI. There are 14 residues in the CDR3. J gave up 6 bases and V 4 bases, and 6 bases lay outside the gene matches. CDR3 protein: CASSLGGVGQPQHF. The CDR3 nucleotides read TGTGCCAGCAGTTTAGGGGGCGTCGGTCAGCCCCAGCATTTT.

The count of this clone is one. The rearrangement uses TRBV5-4 and TRBJ2-1; perhaps TRBD2 as D (5 bases). The CDR3 is 13 residues long. CDR1 SGHNT and CDR2 YYREEE come from the germline V gene (reference sequence). With 4 bases removed from V and 7 bases from J, the gap between germline ends came to 12 bases. Here the CDR3 DNA reads TGTGCCAGCAGCCCAAGGACTGATAATGAGCAGTTCTTC. Encoded protein: CASSPRTDNEQFF.

The chain links TRBV19 to TRBJ2-7, with 11 bases aligning to TRBD2. This CDR3 spans 18 amino acids. Per the germline V gene, CDR1 is LNHDA and CDR2 is SQIVND (reference sequence). V dropped 0 bases and J dropped 2; count of bases not matched to a gene: 9. CDR3: CASSIEAPLAGGTYEQYF. CDR3 DNA: TGTGCCAGTAGTATAGAGGCCCCCCTAGCGGGGGGAACCTACGAGCAGTACTTC.

The chain uses TRBV28 and TRBJ1-2; 9 nucleotides align to TRBD1. V trimming: 5 bases; J trimming: 3 bases; junction bases outside the gene matches: 7. Germline CDR1 and CDR2: MDHEN and SYDVKM. This CDR3 is built from 15 residues. CDR3 coding DNA: TGTGCCAGCAGTCCGGGGGGACAGGGCGACTATGGCTACACCTTC. It codes for CASSPGGQGDYGYTF.

Only a few counts were recorded for this clone. This chain uses TRBV6-5 with TRBJ1-2, with a possible D match to TRBD1 (5 bases). CDR1 MNHEY and CDR2 SVGAGI come from the germline V gene. This CDR3 has 12 residues. Trimming stripped 6 bases from V and 6 bases from J, with 11 bases between. The CDR3 coding sequence is TGTGCCAGCAGGGGGCGAATAGATGGCTACACCTTC. Residues: CASRGRIDGYTF.

The V and J genes are TRBV6-5 and TRBJ1-1, with D perhaps TRBD1 (6 bases). The germline V gene encodes CDR1 MNHEY and CDR2 SVGAGI. The CDR3 totals 14 residues. V lost 2 bases and J lost 4, with 11 bases in between. The CDR3 spells CASSYGGAGTEAFF. As DNA, the CDR3 is TGTGCCAGCAGTTACGGGGGCGCGGGCACTGAAGCTTTCTTT.

The chain combines TRBV6-6 with TRBJ1-2; D is possibly TRBD1 (5 bases). Trimming cost V 6 bases and J 4 bases, with 9 bases left between them. CDR3 length: 12 residues. Germline loops: CDR1 MNHNY, CDR2 SVGAGI (reference sequence). Written as DNA, the CDR3 is TGTGCCAGCAGCTTGGGACTCTATGGCTACACCTTC. The encoded protein is CASSLGLYGYTF.

This clone was seen just once. This chain uses TRBV27 with TRBJ2-1; D possibly corresponds to TRBD2 (6 bases). This CDR3 contains 12 residues. Per germline, CDR1 MNHEY and CDR2 SMNVEV (reference sequence). V lost 5 bases, J lost 10 bases, and 12 bases lay in between. CDR3 residues: CASSPRTNEQFF. For the CDR3, the DNA is TGTGCCAGCAGTCCCCGGACTAACGAGCAGTTCTTC.

This chain joins TRBV9 and TRBJ1-5; no clear D gene. The CDR3 has 14 residues. V was trimmed by 0 bases and J by 0 bases, leaving 4 bases between them. Germline V gene data show CDR1 as SGDLS and CDR2 as YYNGEE. The CDR3, as DNA: TGTGCCAGCAGCGTAGACGGTAGCAATCAGCCCCAGCATTTT. Its translation is CASSVDGSNQPQHF.

The chain couples TRBV28 to TRBJ2-2, with 8 bases fitting TRBD1. This CDR3 comprises 15 residues. J was trimmed by 7 bases and V by 2 bases; bases with no gene match: 6. Germline-derived CDR1 and CDR2 are MDHEN and SYDVKM. The CDR3 sequence: CASSLTDRVFGELFF. As DNA, the CDR3 is TGTGCCAGCAGTTTAACGGACAGGGTGTTCGGGGAGCTGTTTTTT.